Presented here are 8 T cell receptor beta chains from one specimen sequenced in a study of cytomegalovirus exposure and HLA in healthy donors. Vbeta (60) and Jbeta (13) primers were used in the PCR. Clones were sequenced by immunoSEQ multiplex PCR, and TCRdb holds only the in-frame ones, with some missing. This sample yields around 150,000 clones, of which roughly 80% are seen a single time; 14% belongs to the top ten. Source material: PBMCs. Source of these receptors: a woman between 35 and 50 years old in good health and CMV-seronegative.

The CDR3 is CASSQVTGVHYQPQHF. The CDR3 region has the DNA TGCGCCAGCAGCCAAGTAACAGGGGTACACTATCAGCCCCAGCATTTT. The chain recombines TRBV4-3 with TRBJ1-5; 7 nucleotides match TRBD1. Trimming cost V 1 base and J 5 bases; bases outside gene matches: 8. This CDR3 has 16 residues. Germline CDR1 is LGHNA and CDR2 is YSLEER.

A single count supports this clone. This rearrangement joins TRBV7-6 to TRBJ2-3; D is undetermined. Trimming took off 0 bases at V and 0 bases at J, with 10 bases between the two ends. Germline assignment: CDR1 SGHVS and CDR2 FNYEAQ. The CDR3 has 16 amino acids. CDR3 DNA: TGTGCCAGCAGCTTAGCGCCGGCACTAAGCACAGATACGCAGTATTTT. It specifies CASSLAPALSTDTQYF.

This clone was seen more than once but under ten times. The chain employs TRBV7-8 and TRBJ2-1; D is ambiguous. The CDR3 spans 12 residues. Germline V gene lookup returns CDR1 SGHVS and CDR2 FQNEAQ. V lost 5 bases, J lost 10 bases, and 12 bases lay in between. CDR3 protein: CASSNTKLEQFF. As DNA, the CDR3 is TGTGCCAGCAGCAACACTAAACTCGAGCAGTTCTTC.

The V call is TRBV5-1, the J call TRBJ2-3, with D possibly being TRBD1 (6 bases). Germline CDR1 SGHRS, CDR2 YFSETQ. The CDR3 extends over 18 amino acids. V shed 0 bases and J shed 2 bases, with 19 bases lying between them. As DNA, the CDR3 is TGCGCCAGCAGCTTGGTGGCACAGGGCCTTGGGGCCACAGATACGCAGTATTTT. Translation: CASSLVAQGLGATDTQYF.

J is TRBJ2-6 and V is TRBV12-2; no check of the table's D call, TRBD1, against the DNA was made. TRBV12-2 is marked as a pseudogene. The CDR3 is 19 amino acids. CDR3 sequence reads: CASRSPRSMISSGANGLTF. CDR3 DNA: TGTGCAAGTCGCTCCCCCCGAAGTATGATAAGCTCTGGGGCCAACGGCCTGACTTTC.

This clone was detected only once. J is TRBJ1-1 and V is TRBV5-1; TRBD1 matches at 8 bases. Germline lookup yields CDR1 SGHRS and CDR2 YFSETQ. The CDR3 is 15 residues long. Trimming removed 4 bases from V and 3 bases from J; junction bases left unmatched: 8. CDR3 DNA: TGCGCCAGCAGCAAAACAGGGGGGGTGGACACTGAAGCTTTCTTT. The encoded protein is CASSKTGGVDTEAFF. Filled out from reference TRBV5-1 and TRBJ1-1, the complete variable domain reads KAGVTQTPRYLIKTRGQQVTLSCSPISGHRSVSWYQQTPGQGLQFLFEYFSETQRNKGNFPGRFSGRQFSNSRSEMNVSTLELGDSALYLCASSKTGGVDTEAFFGQGTRLTVV.

The V gene is TRBV5-1, the J gene TRBJ1-5; 8 bases align to TRBD1. CDR1 SGHRS and CDR2 YFSETQ come from the germline V gene. V shed 0 bases, J shed 2 bases, and the junction held 1 base outside the gene matches. CDR3 length equals 15 residues. The CDR3 sequence: CASSLGGQGNQPQHF. The CDR3, as DNA: TGCGCCAGCAGCTTGGGGGGACAGGGCAATCAGCCCCAGCATTTT. Supplemented by reference TRBV5-1 and TRBJ1-5, the full variable domain reads KAGVTQTPRYLIKTRGQQVTLSCSPISGHRSVSWYQQTPGQGLQFLFEYFSETQRNKGNFPGRFSGRQFSNSRSEMNVSTLELGDSALYLCASSLGGQGNQPQHFGDGTRLSIL.

The DNA for the CDR3 is TGTGCCAGCAGCTCAAGTAGCGGGACTCAAGAGACCCAGTACTTC. Amino acid sequence: CASSSSSGTQETQYF. The V gene is TRBV9, the J gene TRBJ2-5; 8 bases are shared with TRBD2. CDR1 and CDR2 (germline): SGDLS, YYNGEE. The CDR3 totals 15 residues. Germline trimming cut 4 bases from V and 2 bases from J; bases unmatched to any gene: 7.